This TCR beta chain was identified in a study of technical replicates of blood from several donors. TCRdb keeps only in-frame clones here, not all; method: immunoSEQ multiplex PCR. Here the sample spans approximately 65,000 clones, approximately 83% being singletons. Germline values: CDR1 SGHRS, CDR2 YFSETQ. The junction had 7 bases not matched to a gene; V was cut back by 4 bases and J by 6 bases. This CDR3 spans 14 amino acids. The receptor was derived from a human donor in good health. Some clones in this sample may be carry-over from other donors' samples. The sample taken for sequencing was PBMCs. This chain connects TRBV5-1 to TRBJ1-1, with 9 bases matching TRBD1. This CDR3 is CASSLTGGLSEAFF. Written as DNA, the CDR3 is TGCGCCAGCAGCCTGACAGGGGGACTCTCTGAAGCTTTCTTT.